This paragraph covers one T cell receptor (beta chain) sequence. This sample was taken from a study of Ad26.COV2.S vaccination and SARS-CoV-2 variants. TCRdb's copy holds only in-frame clones and misses some; the assay was immunoSEQ multiplex PCR. The sample contains roughly 500,000 clones, roughly nine tenths of which appear only once. The treatment: 15 to 20 received Ad26.COV2.S at low or high dose, single or two shots; roughly five received placebo; per-sample allocation not given. At day 63 after the first vaccine or placebo injection, samples were drawn. After removal of 11 bases from V and 2 bases from J, the junction contained 9 bases not matched to a gene. Germline V CDR1 and CDR2: SEHNR, FQNEAQ (reference sequence). The CDR3 spans 14 residues.

Sequenced material: peripheral blood, taken in a trial of Ad26.COV2.S vaccine versus placebo. The rearrangement joins TRBV7-9 to TRBJ1-1, with 9 bases aligning to TRBD1. The TCR originated in a person aged 18-65 years who received the Ad26.COV2.S COVID-19 vaccine or a placebo. CDR3 residues: CAGARDRDNTEAFF. DNA for the CDR3: TGTGCCGGGGCCCGGGACAGGGACAACACTGAAGCTTTCTTT.